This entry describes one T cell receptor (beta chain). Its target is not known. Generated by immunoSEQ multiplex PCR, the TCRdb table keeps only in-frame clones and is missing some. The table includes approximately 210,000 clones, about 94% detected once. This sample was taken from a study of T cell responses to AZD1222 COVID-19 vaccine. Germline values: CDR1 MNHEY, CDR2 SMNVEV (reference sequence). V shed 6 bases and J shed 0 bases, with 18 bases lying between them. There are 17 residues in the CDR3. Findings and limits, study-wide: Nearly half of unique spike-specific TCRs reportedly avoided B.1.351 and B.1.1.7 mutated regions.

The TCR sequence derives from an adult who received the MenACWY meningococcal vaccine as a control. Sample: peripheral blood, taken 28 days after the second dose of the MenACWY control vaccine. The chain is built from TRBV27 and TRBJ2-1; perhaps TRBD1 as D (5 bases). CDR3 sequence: CASSVRSTESSYNEQFF. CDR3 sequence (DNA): TGTGCCAGCAGCGTAAGGTCGACAGAGAGCTCCTACAATGAGCAGTTCTTC.